The 9 T cell receptor beta chains presented below share a single source sample, sequenced in a study of blood T cells in healthy people across ages. Alongside a J-beta primer mix, a sample-barcoded 5' primer served in a second PCR lasting 7 to 11 cycles. In TCRdb, the 5' RACE reads were re-called with MiXCR into one record per CDR3 protein. The sample has about 800,000 distinct CDR3 sequences, 25% seen once. These sequences were also reported in another study, on T cells of mothers and their children.

Sequenced material: blood. The source of these receptors is a boy aged 5-17 years in good health.

This chain joins TRBV7-8 and TRBJ2-1, with TRBD2 identical over 11 bases. The CDR3 is 15 amino acids. The V segment lost 6 bases and the J segment 7 bases; nucleotides outside the gene matches: 8. Germline V gene sequence: CDR1 SGHVS, CDR2 FQNEAQ. CDR3 bases: TGTGCCAGCAGTAGTAGCGGGAGGGCCGGGAATGAGCAGTTCTTC. Translated, it gives CASSSSGRAGNEQFF.

In this sample, this clonotype turned up a few times. The chain recombines TRBV20-1 with TRBJ1-6, with 8 nucleotides matching TRBD1. There are 15 residues in the CDR3. From germline, CDR1 is DFQATT and CDR2 SNEGSKA (reference sequence). V lost 6 bases to trimming and J lost 7 bases; unmatched junction nucleotides: 11. CDR3 sequence reads: CSARRSDRENSPLHF. The CDR3 bases are TGCAGTGCCAGACGTTCGGACAGGGAAAATTCACCCCTCCACTTT.

This clonotype has only a few counts. The rearrangement uses TRBV2 and TRBJ2-5; D is perhaps TRBD2 (5 bases). V was shortened by 4 bases and J by 5 bases, with 8 bases between the two germline ends. CDR3 length: 12 residues. The germline gives CDR1 SNHLY, CDR2 FYNNEI. Here the CDR3 reads CASSASSETQYF. The CDR3 nucleotides are TGTGCCAGCAGTGCCTCTAGCGAGACCCAGTACTTC.

V gene TRBV5-6 combines with J gene TRBJ2-3, with 8 nucleotides matching TRBD1. Germline V gene data show CDR1 as SGHDT and CDR2 as YYEEEE. The CDR3 runs 15 residues. Trimming at V came to 6 bases and at J to 6 bases, leaving 12 bases not matched to a gene. In nucleotides, the CDR3 is TGTGCCAGCAACTTACCAGGGGGCGGTTGGGATACGCAGTATTTT. Its translation: CASNLPGGGWDTQYF.

The chain combines TRBV5-5 with TRBJ1-1; D is possibly TRBD1 (6 bases). The V gene lost 4 bases and the J gene lost 1 base, with 11 bases spanning the gap. CDR3 length: 14 residues. Germline-derived CDR1 and CDR2 are SGHKS and YYEKEE (reference sequence). Here the CDR3 reads CASSRGHPNTEAFF. The CDR3 coding sequence is TGTGCCAGCAGCCGGGGACATCCGAACACTGAAGCTTTCTTT.

The chain carries TRBV6-4 and TRBJ2-2, with a possible D match to TRBD2 (5 bases). V lost 6 bases, J lost 5 bases, and 22 bases lay in between. The CDR3 has 17 residues. Germline assignment: CDR1 MRHNA and CDR2 SNTAGT. The CDR3 here is CASRLLPRELGTGELFF. The CDR3 bases are TGTGCCAGCAGACTCCTGCCGAGGGAGCTAGGAACCGGGGAGCTGTTTTTT.

Only a few counts were recorded for this clonotype. V is TRBV2 and J is TRBJ2-4; D unresolved. Germline V gives CDR1 SNHLY, CDR2 FYNNEI. Trimming pared 8 bases from V and 6 bases from J, leaving 11 bases between. CDR3 length: 12 amino acids. CDR3 bases: TGTGCCAGCCTAGGGCCGAGAAACATTCAGTACTTC. As protein: CASLGPRNIQYF.

The J gene is TRBJ1-1, the V gene TRBV5-1; the D gene is possibly TRBD1 (5 bases). The CDR3 has 15 amino acids. CDR1 SGHRS and CDR2 YFSETQ come from the germline V gene. V lost 0 bases to trimming and J lost 1 base, with 10 bases between them. CDR3 DNA: TGCGCCAGCAGCTTGGTTGCCCAGGGGAACACTGAAGCTTTCTTT. It specifies CASSLVAQGNTEAFF.

The V gene is TRBV6-1, the J gene TRBJ2-5; 9 bases are a match to TRBD1. The J segment lost 4 bases and the V segment lost 7 bases, leaving 4 bases of the junction unmatched. CDR1 is MNHNS and CDR2 is SASEGT in the germline V gene. This CDR3 region has 13 residues. Written as DNA, the CDR3 is TGTGCCAGCACCCCGGACAGGGGAGAGACCCAGTACTTC. Its translation is CASTPDRGETQYF.